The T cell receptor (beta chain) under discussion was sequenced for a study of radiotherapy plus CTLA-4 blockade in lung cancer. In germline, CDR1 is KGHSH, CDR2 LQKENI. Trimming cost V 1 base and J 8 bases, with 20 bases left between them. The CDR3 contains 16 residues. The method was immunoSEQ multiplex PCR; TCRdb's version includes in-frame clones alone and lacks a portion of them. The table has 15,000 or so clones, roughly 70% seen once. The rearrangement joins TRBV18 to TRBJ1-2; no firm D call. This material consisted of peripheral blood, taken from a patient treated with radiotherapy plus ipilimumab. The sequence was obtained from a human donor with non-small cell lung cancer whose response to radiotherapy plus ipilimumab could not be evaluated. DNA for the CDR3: TGTGCCAGCTCACCACAGTGGGAGGGTTCCGCTAGAGGCTACACCTTC. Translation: CASSPQWEGSARGYTF.